This T cell receptor beta chain was identified during a study of cytomegalovirus exposure and HLA in healthy donors. The overall study: Approximately 180 million T cells yielded some 120 million unique TCR beta sequences in earlier analysis.

This clone has only one observation. Its cognate antigen is unknown. Points from the study as a whole: The authors later linked a missense DCLRE1C variant to TCR beta V- and J-gene trimming. Some V segments could not be told apart, so they were left out, TRBV6-2 and TRBV6-3 among them.

Germline CDR1 reads WNHNN; CDR2 reads SYGVQD (reference sequence). CDR3 length: 16 amino acids. Trimming left V 6 bases short and J 2 bases short, with 16 bases between. The primer mix had 60 Vbeta and 13 Jbeta primers. The method was immunoSEQ multiplex PCR; TCRdb's version includes in-frame clones alone and lacks a portion of them. This table holds about 180,000 clones, about 82% found once. The sequence was collected from a woman aged 30 to 39 in good health and CMV-seronegative. The chain couples TRBV10-1 to TRBJ2-2; D is possibly TRBD1 (6 bases). Sequenced: PBMCs. As DNA, the CDR3 is TGCGCCAGCAGCAACTCTGGGGGCCATAACACCGGGGAGCTGTTTTTT. Translated, it gives CASSNSGGHNTGELFF.